Listed below are T cell receptor beta chains from one sample, sequenced in a study of T cells expressing NK-cell markers. TCRdb re-called the 5' RACE reads and catalogs CDR3 proteins one per entry, DNA excluded. The sample holds some 450,000 distinct CDR3 sequences. Sequenced sample: blood T cells: a sorted CD56 or NKG2C T cell subset, CD4+ or CD8+ T cells, or bulk PBMC T cells (not recorded which). These receptors came from a woman between 18 and 70 years old in good health. CDR3s include the opening cysteine and the closing phenylalanine or tryptophan.

J | length | V | CDR3
TRBJ1-1 | 13 | TRBV5-1 | CASSLADNTEAFF
TRBJ1-1 | 14 | TRBV7-2 | CASSWGRGQREAFF
TRBJ2-1 | 12 | TRBV7-2 | CASTSWGGEQFF
TRBJ1-2 | 13 | TRBV5-1 | CASSLEGLGGYTF
TRBJ2-1 | 12 | TRBV30 | CAWSDGYNEQFF
TRBJ1-2 | 14 | TRBV5-6 | CASSQNDRARGYTF
TRBJ2-5 | 17 | TRBV7-2 | CASSQLRGGFNLETQYF
TRBJ2-3 | 17 | TRBV7-9 | CASSLGGSSGPTDTQYF
TRBJ2-2 | 17 | TRBV12-3/TRBV12-4 | CASSLALGGRHTGELFF
TRBJ2-5 | 14 | TRBV12-3/TRBV12-4 | CASSRGNSQETQYF
TRBJ2-2 | 15 | TRBV7-2 | CASSTGTPNTGELFF
TRBJ1-5 | 15 | TRBV20-1 | CSATNRDRASQPQHF
TRBJ2-7 | 13 | TRBV21-1 | CASSNRDTYEQYF
TRBJ1-3 | 14 | TRBV5-5 | CASSAVGGGNTIYF
TRBJ2-2 | 13 | TRBV11-2 | CASSTRVAGELFF
TRBJ1-4 | 15 | TRBV20-1 | CSARDQTGANEKLFF
TRBJ2-5 | 14 | TRBV7-9 | CASSLISAGETQYF
TRBJ2-1 | 14 | TRBV7-2 | CASSLEVSYNEQFF
TRBJ1-2 | 13 | TRBV7-2 | CASSSGSGWGYTF
TRBJ2-1 | 14 | TRBV5-1 | CASSLGDIRTEQFF